This TCR beta chain appears in the sequencing data of a study of OX40 agonist ivuxolimab in advanced cancers. Study context: Dose-escalation patients were diagnosed with hepatocellular carcinoma, melanoma, renal cell cancer or head and neck cancer. Among those enrolled, mean age was 60 years (range about 23 to 90) and 82.7% were male. Overall study findings and caveats: CD4+ and CD8+ blood T cells expanded clonally by week 6 at 0.1 to 3.0 mg/kg.

A word on this clone: Its antigen is currently unknown.

Repertoires were generated with immunoSEQ multiplex PCR, while TCRdb's copy carries only in-frame clones and drops some. The repertoire holds roughly 45,000 clones, with approximately 84% as singletons. V shed 2 bases, J shed 4 bases, and the junction held 6 bases outside the gene matches. The germline V gene encodes CDR1 MDHEN and CDR2 SYDVKM. The CDR3 consists of 15 residues. V usage is TRBV28 and J usage is TRBJ2-3, with 7 bases aligning to TRBD2. This sequence originates from an adult with an advanced solid tumor such as melanoma, head and neck, liver or kidney cancer. The material sequenced was CD4+ or CD8+ T cells sorted from blood, taken in a trial of the OX40 agonist ivuxolimab. In DNA, the CDR3 is TGTGCCAGCAGTTTAAGGAGCGGGGTCCCAGATACGCAGTATTTT. Its translation: CASSLRSGVPDTQYF.